The 20 T cell receptor beta chains below were found in one sample sequenced in a study of blood T cell repertoires in COVID-19. The repertoire was sequenced with immunoSEQ multiplex PCR; TCRdb's copy has only in-frame clones and lacks some. Here the sample spans 250,000 to 300,000 clones, around 80% being singletons. Sequencing was done on a sample of PBMCs or T cells enriched from blood (not recorded which). These receptors all stem from a man in his forties or fifties who had been exposed to COVID-19.

V gene TRBV4-1 combines with J gene TRBJ2-1; D gene uncertain. CDR3 length: 15 residues. Trimming removed 6 bases from V and 5 bases from J, with 17 bases in between. Germline-derived CDR1 and CDR2 are MGHRA and YSYEKL. The CDR3 loop is CASRFFDSPHNEQFF. CDR3 nucleotides: TGCGCCAGCAGGTTTTTCGACTCCCCTCACAATGAGCAGTTCTTC.

This clone has a single count. This chain uses TRBV14 with TRBJ2-7; 8 nucleotides agree with TRBD1. Looked up from germline, CDR1 is SGHDN and CDR2 is FVKESK. V was clipped by 4 bases and J by 4 bases; unmatched bases: 6. The CDR3 has 14 residues. The CDR3 DNA sequence: TGTGCCAGCAGCCCTAGGACAGGGCCGTACGAGCAGTACTTC. Its protein product is CASSPRTGPYEQYF.

The chain's CDR3 is CASSQEARGTQYF. CDR3 DNA sequence: TGTGCCAGCAGCCAAGAGGCCCGGGGGACCCAGTACTTC. The rearrangement uses TRBV3-1 (or the pseudogene TRBV3-2) and TRBJ2-5; a possible D gene is TRBD2 (5 bases). The CDR3 extends over 13 amino acids. Germline CDR1 is LGHDT and CDR2 is YNNKEL (reference sequence). V gave up 0 bases and J gave up 7 bases, with 9 bases separating them.

The chain has TRBV5-4 and TRBJ1-6; 7 positions match TRBD1. Trimming took 5 bases from V and 2 from J; bases not matched to a gene: 10. The CDR3 has 17 residues. Germline assignment: CDR1 SGHNT and CDR2 YYREEE (reference sequence). CDR3 sequence reads: CASRSRQGEPYNSPLHF. CDR3 DNA: TGTGCCAGCAGATCCCGACAGGGAGAACCCTATAATTCACCCCTCCACTTT.

The chain couples TRBV11-3 to TRBJ2-2; D is perhaps TRBD2 (6 bases). The V and J ends lost 1 base and 9 bases respectively, with 12 bases between them. This CDR3 comprises 14 residues. Germline loops: CDR1 SGHNT, CDR2 YENEEA. In nucleotides, the CDR3 is TGTGCCAGCAGCTTAGTGCCGGGAGACCGGGAGCTGTTTTTT. Protein product: CASSLVPGDRELFF.

The V and J genes are TRBV20-1 and TRBJ2-7; TRBD2 agrees at 8 bases. The CDR3 contains 11 residues. The ends lost 7 bases at V and 6 bases at J; junction bases unmatched: 5. Germline CDR1 is DFQATT and CDR2 is SNEGSKA (reference sequence). The CDR3 loop is CSVGGGSEQYF. The CDR3, as DNA: TGCAGTGTCGGGGGGGGTAGCGAGCAGTACTTC.

The chain employs TRBV18 and TRBJ2-5; 7 nucleotides match TRBD2. The germline CDR1 and CDR2 sequences are KGHSH and LQKENI. The CDR3 extends over 14 amino acids. With 3 bases clipped from V and 3 bases from J, the junction kept 4 bases outside the gene matches. The CDR3 spells CASSPVREEETQYF. As DNA, the CDR3 is TGTGCCAGCTCACCGGTTCGGGAGGAAGAGACCCAGTACTTC.

This clone occurred once. The chain recombines TRBV11-2 with TRBJ1-6; D is uncertain. This CDR3 spans 14 amino acids. Germline V gene data show CDR1 as SGHAT and CDR2 as FQNNGV. Trimming took 6 bases from V and 10 from J, leaving 16 bases between them. CDR3 bases: TGTGCCAGCAGTACCCGACAAGGAAACTCACCCCTCCACTTT. Protein sequence: CASSTRQGNSPLHF.

The genes are TRBV30 and TRBJ2-1, with 7 bases that match TRBD2. The CDR3 extends over 17 amino acids. Germline loops: CDR1 GTSNPN, CDR2 SVGIG (reference sequence). Trimming at V came to 0 bases and at J to 9 bases, leaving 17 bases not matched to a gene. The CDR3 loop reads CAWSVRVPGEGYGEQFF. The CDR3, as DNA: TGTGCCTGGAGTGTACGGGTCCCGGGGGAGGGCTATGGTGAGCAGTTCTTC.

The chain is built from TRBV10-2 and TRBJ1-5; no clear D gene. Germline CDR1 reads WSHSY; CDR2 reads SAAADI. The CDR3 is made up of 13 amino acids. V was clipped by 6 bases and J by 7 bases, with 13 bases between them. The CDR3 DNA is TGCGCCAGCAGCCTCGGGGAGAACCAGCCCCAGCATTTT. Translated: CASSLGENQPQHF.

V gene TRBV5-4 combines with J gene TRBJ1-2; weak D call: TRBD1 (6 bases). From germline, CDR1 is SGHNT and CDR2 YYREEE (reference sequence). This CDR3 is built from 15 residues. V was pared by 2 bases and J by 8 bases, with 19 bases between. This CDR3 is CASSFGGLTGGGYTF. For the CDR3, the DNA is TGTGCCAGCAGCTTTGGCGGACTGACAGGCGGCGGCTACACCTTC.

This rearrangement joins TRBV10-3 to TRBJ2-7; the D gene is possibly TRBD2 (5 bases). CDR3 length: 13 residues. Germline V gives CDR1 ENHRY, CDR2 SYGVKD. The V end lost 7 bases, the J end lost 7 bases, and 17 bases lay between the germline ends. CDR3 sequence (DNA): TGTGCCATCATTGGGAGTGAGGCCGGGGAGCAGTACTTC. Translated: CAIIGSEAGEQYF.

The J gene is TRBJ2-5, the V gene TRBV9; D perhaps matches TRBD1 (5 bases). Germline V lookup: CDR1 SGDLS, CDR2 YYNGEE. Trimming stripped 3 bases from V and 5 bases from J, with 14 bases between. The CDR3 totals 14 residues. As DNA, the CDR3 is TGTGCCAGCAGCGACATACAGGCGTGGGAGACCCAGTACTTC. Protein: CASSDIQAWETQYF.

This clone was counted between two and nine times. V usage is TRBV29-1 and J usage is TRBJ2-1, with TRBD2 matching 9 bases. This CDR3 is 14 amino acids long. Per the germline V gene, CDR1 is SQVTM and CDR2 is ANQGSEA. V gave up 3 bases and J gave up 7 bases; unmatched junction bases: 7. The CDR3 region is CSVDWAGGRNEQFF. The CDR3 nucleotides read TGCAGCGTTGACTGGGCGGGAGGGCGAAATGAGCAGTTCTTC.

As for this clone: Other DNA sequences in this sample translate to the same CDR3. V and J are TRBV5-1 and TRBJ2-5; 9 nucleotides match TRBD2. After removal of 3 bases from V and 1 base from J, the junction contained 1 base not matched to a gene. This CDR3 has 14 amino acids. Germline CDR1 SGHRS, CDR2 YFSETQ. In DNA, the CDR3 is TGCGCCAGCAGCTCGACTAGCGGCCAAGAGACCCAGTACTTC. Translated: CASSSTSGQETQYF.

This sequence joins TRBV11-3 and TRBJ2-5; D not resolved. V was clipped by 0 bases and J by 0 bases, with 8 bases between them. Germline CDR1 is SGHNT and CDR2 is YENEEA. The CDR3 has 15 residues. For the CDR3, the DNA is TGTGCCAGCAGCTTAGAATTGGAGTACCAAGAGACCCAGTACTTC. Its translation: CASSLELEYQETQYF. Variable domain in full (rest from reference TRBV11-3 and TRBJ2-5): EAGVVQSPRYKIIEKKQPVAFWCNPISGHNTLYWYLQNLGQGPELLIRYENEEAVDDSQLPKDRFSAERLKGVDSTLKIQPAELGDSAVYLCASSLELEYQETQYFGPGTRLLVL.

CDR3 coding DNA: TGTGCCATCAGTGACGTGGGGGCGGGTAGCAATCAGCCCCAGCATTTT. Its translation: CAISDVGAGSNQPQHF. This chain links TRBV10-3 with TRBJ1-5; weak D call: TRBD1 (6 bases). Germline V gene sequence: CDR1 ENHRY, CDR2 SYGVKD. The V and J ends lost 3 bases and 0 bases respectively, with 12 bases between them. CDR3 length: 16 residues.

This clone was picked up a small number of times. The chain combines TRBV6-5 with TRBJ1-2, with D possibly matching TRBD1 (5 bases). The CDR3 length is 15 residues. V dropped 4 bases and J dropped 2 bases, with 14 bases sitting between them. CDR1 and CDR2 (germline): MNHEY, SVGAGI. For the CDR3, the DNA is TGTGCCAGCAGTTCCAGGGTCAGCTACAACTATGGCTACACCTTC. It translates to CASSSRVSYNYGYTF.

CDR3 in amino acids: CASSESGAPYGYTF. The DNA for the CDR3 is TGTGCCAGCAGTGAATCAGGGGCACCCTATGGCTACACCTTC. This chain joins TRBV25-1 and TRBJ1-2; possible D gene TRBD1, 6 bases. V was clipped by 1 base and J by 4 bases, with 10 bases between them. CDR1 and CDR2 from the germline V gene are MGHDK and SYGVNS. The CDR3 spans 14 residues.

The V call is TRBV24-1, the J call TRBJ2-3, with D tentatively TRBD2 (6 bases). Trimming took 5 bases from V and 9 from J, leaving 14 bases between them. Germline CDR1 is KGHDR and CDR2 is SFDVKD. The CDR3 is 13 residues long. CDR3 sequence reads: CATSALSGPTQYF. CDR3 sequence (DNA): TGTGCCACCAGTGCCCTTAGCGGACCCACGCAGTATTTT.